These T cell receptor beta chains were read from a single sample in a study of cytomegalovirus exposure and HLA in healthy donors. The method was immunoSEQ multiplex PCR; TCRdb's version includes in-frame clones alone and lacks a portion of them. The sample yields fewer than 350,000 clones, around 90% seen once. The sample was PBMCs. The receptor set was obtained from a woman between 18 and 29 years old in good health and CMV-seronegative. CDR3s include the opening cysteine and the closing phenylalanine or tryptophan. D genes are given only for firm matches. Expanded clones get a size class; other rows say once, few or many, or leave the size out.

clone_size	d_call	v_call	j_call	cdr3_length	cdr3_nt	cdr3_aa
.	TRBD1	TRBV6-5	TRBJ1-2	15	TGTGCCAGCAGGGAGGGACAGGGTTATAACTATGGCTACACCTTC	CASREGQGYNYGYTF
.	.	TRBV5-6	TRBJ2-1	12	TGTGCCAGCAGCTTACAGGGCCCTGAGCAGTTCTTC	CASSLQGPEQFF
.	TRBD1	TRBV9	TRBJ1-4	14	TGTGCCAGCAGCGCAGGGACAGGGGATGAAAAACTGTTTTTT	CASSAGTGDEKLFF
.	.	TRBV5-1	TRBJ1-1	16	TGCGCCAGCAGCGGCGGTCGCGGGAGGGGGAACACTGAAGCTTTCTTT	CASSGGRGRGNTEAFF
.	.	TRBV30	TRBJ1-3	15	TGTGCCTGGAGTGTGCGGCAGGGCTCTGGAAACACCATATATTTT	CAWSVRQGSGNTIYF
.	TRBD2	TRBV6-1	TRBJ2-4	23	TGTGCCAGCAGTGAAGAAATTTCTAGGGCTAGCGGGCCCCGAGGAAAGGCCAAAAACATTCAGTACTTC	CASSEEISRASGPRGKAKNIQYF
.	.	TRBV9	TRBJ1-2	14	TGTGCCAGCAGCGTAGCTAGCCCAGCGGGAGGCTACACCTTC	CASSVASPAGGYTF
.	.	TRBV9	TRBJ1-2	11	TGTGCCAGCAACTCGGGGGGGGGCTACACCTTC	CASNSGGGYTF
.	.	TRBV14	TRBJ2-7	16	TGTGCCAGCAGCCAAGATGGTTCTAGGTCCTCCTACGAGCAGTACTTC	CASSQDGSRSSYEQYF
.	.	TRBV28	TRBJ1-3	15	TGTGCCAGCAGGCGGAGGGTCAACTCTGGAAACACCATATATTTT	CASRRRVNSGNTIYF
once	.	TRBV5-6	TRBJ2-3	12	TGTGCCAGCAGTTTAAGCACAGATACGCAGTATTTT	CASSLSTDTQYF
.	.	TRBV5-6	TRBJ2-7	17	TGTGCCAGCAGCTTGGGACCCCCAGACTTATTCTCCTACGAGCAGTACTTC	CASSLGPPDLFSYEQYF
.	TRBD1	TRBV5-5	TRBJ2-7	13	TGTGCCAGCAGCCATAGACAGGGTTACGAGCAGTACTTC	CASSHRQGYEQYF
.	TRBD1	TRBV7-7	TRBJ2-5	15	TGTGCTAGCAGCTTTGGGACAGGGGGCCAAGAGACCCAGTACTTC	CASSFGTGGQETQYF
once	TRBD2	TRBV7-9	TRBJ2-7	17	TGTGCCAGCAGCCCATTGACCCCTAGCGGGGGGGAATACGAGCAGTACTTC	CASSPLTPSGGEYEQYF
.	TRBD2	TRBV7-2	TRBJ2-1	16	TGTGCCAGCAGCCTGGCTTTTAGCGGGGGTTACAATGAGCAGTTCTTC	CASSLAFSGGYNEQFF
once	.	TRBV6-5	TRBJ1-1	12	TGTGCCAGCAGTTCAGGGTACACTGAAGCTTTCTTT	CASSSGYTEAFF
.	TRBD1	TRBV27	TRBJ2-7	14	TGTGCCAGCCAGAGACAGGGGGGTCCTGGGGAGCAGTACTTC	CASQRQGGPGEQYF
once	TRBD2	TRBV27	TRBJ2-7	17	TGTGCCAGCAGTTTTGGTACTAGCGGGGGGGCCTCCTACGAGCAGTACTTC	CASSFGTSGGASYEQYF
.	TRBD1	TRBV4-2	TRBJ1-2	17	TGTGCCAGCAGCCAATCCCCAAGACAGGGTCAGAACTATGGCTACACCTTC	CASSQSPRQGQNYGYTF
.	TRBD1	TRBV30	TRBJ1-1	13	TGTGCCTGGCACCAGGGGGCAGTAACTGAAGCTTTCTTT	CAWHQGAVTEAFF
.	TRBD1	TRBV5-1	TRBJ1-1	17	TGCGCCAGCAGCCGTACCCACAGGGGGCTCGGTAGCACTGAAGCTTTCTTT	CASSRTHRGLGSTEAFF
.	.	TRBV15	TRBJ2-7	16	TGTGCCACCAGCAGATCATTCGCTCAGGGTTCCTACGAGCAGTACTTC	CATSRSFAQGSYEQYF
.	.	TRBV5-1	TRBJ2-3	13	TGCGCCAGCAGCTTGAGAGGAGGCGATACGCAGTATTTT	CASSLRGGDTQYF
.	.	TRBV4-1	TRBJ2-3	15	TGCGCCAGCAGCCTCGAGGGGGAGAGGGCGGATACGCAGTATTTT	CASSLEGERADTQYF
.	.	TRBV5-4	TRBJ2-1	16	TGTGCCAGCAGCTCCCAACAGGGCGCGATCTACAATGAGCAGTTCTTC	CASSSQQGAIYNEQFF
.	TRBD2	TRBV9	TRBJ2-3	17	TGTGCCAGCAGCGTAGGGGGAAGCGGGGGGACCAGAGATACGCAGTATTTT	CASSVGGSGGTRDTQYF
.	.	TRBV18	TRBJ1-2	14	TGTGCCAGCTCACCCGCCAGGGATAACTATGGCTACACCTTC	CASSPARDNYGYTF
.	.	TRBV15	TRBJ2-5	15	TGTGCCACCAGCAGTGGAGTGGAGGCCCAAGAGACCCAGTACTTC	CATSSGVEAQETQYF
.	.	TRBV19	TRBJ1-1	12	TGTGCCACCATACCGGGGGGCACTGAAGCTTTCTTT	CATIPGGTEAFF
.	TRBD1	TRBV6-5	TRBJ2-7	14	TGTGCCAGCAGTTACTCGACACAGGGGTACGAGCAGTACTTC	CASSYSTQGYEQYF
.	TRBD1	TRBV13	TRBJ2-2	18	TGTGCCAGCAGCCCCAACCCCGGACAGGGAGCGAACACCGGGGAGCTGTTTTTT	CASSPNPGQGANTGELFF
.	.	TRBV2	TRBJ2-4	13	TGTGCCAGCAGTGGACAGGTCGCAAACATTCAGTACTTC	CASSGQVANIQYF
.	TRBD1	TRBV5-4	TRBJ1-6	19	TGTGCCAGCAGCGAATTGAAAGGGACAGGTAGCTCCTATAATTCACCCCTCCACTTT	CASSELKGTGSSYNSPLHF
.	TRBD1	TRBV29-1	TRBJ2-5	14	TGCAGCGTTGAATGGACAGGGGGGCAAGAGACCCAGTACTTC	CSVEWTGGQETQYF
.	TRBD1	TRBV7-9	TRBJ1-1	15	TGTGCCAGCAGCCTAACGGACAGGATGGATACTGAAGCTTTCTTT	CASSLTDRMDTEAFF
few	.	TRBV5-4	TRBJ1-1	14	TGTGCCAGCAGCCCTACAGGGAGTATCACTGAAGCTTTCTTT	CASSPTGSITEAFF
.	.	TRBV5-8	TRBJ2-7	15	TGTGCCAGCAGCCTTGAAGTGGGGCAGCTCAGGGAGCAGTACTTC	CASSLEVGQLREQYF
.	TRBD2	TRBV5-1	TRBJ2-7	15	TGCGCCAGCAGCTTCTCTAGCGGGGAGACCTACGAGCAGTACTTC	CASSFSSGETYEQYF